This T cell receptor (beta chain) originates from a study of PD-1 blockade in classical Hodgkin lymphoma (dated by TCRdb to the early 2020s). Notes on the research overall: Nivolumab dosing was 3 mg/kg intravenously every 2 weeks, continuing until either disease progression or unacceptable toxicity. A peripheral blood immune signature of response to PD-1 blockade in classical Hodgkin lymphoma was defined using TCR beta sequencing and CyTOF.

The CDR3 numbers 13 residues from cysteine through phenylalanine. The read is trimmed to its CDR3 DNA, 39 bases read in frame from base 1. Unmatched junction bases come to 4, with V trimmed by 5 bases and J by 6 bases. In the germline V gene, CDR1 corresponds to SGHTA and CDR2 to FQGNSA. The sample's time point label is to be understood as: cycle 4 day 1 (C4D1), after less than seven weeks of nivolumab. Every trial patient had relapsed after autologous stem cell transplantation, and cohorts A, B and C differed in prior brentuximab vedotin exposure. The trial cohort included 45 to 65 patients with relapsed/refractory classical Hodgkin lymphoma, and each patient had a best overall response of complete response, partial response or progressive disease. In the multi-cohort phase II CheckMate 205 trial, trial patients received single-agent nivolumab. Best overall response was determined by an independent review committee according to the 2007 International Working Group response criteria. Trial PBMCs were obtained immediately prior to nivolumab initiation (C1D1) and on therapy at cycle 2 day 1 and cycle 4 day 1. Peripheral blood was collected in 8 mL Vacutainer Cell Preparation Tubes, from which PBMCs were isolated by centrifugation and then cryopreserved.

The paper's findings and limits, for the study overall: By C4D1, a significant rise was seen in CD4+ TCR diversity but not in CD8+ TCR diversity (p=0.0027 vs p=0.16), and the rise was most apparent among complete responders (p=0.02). Baseline diversity similar to that of newly diagnosed patients was observed in trial patients achieving complete response, whereas significantly lower diversity was observed in partial responders and progressors. The study was limited to a single clinical trial cohort, and causes of repertoire differences, possibly disease activity or prior therapy, remained undefined. Patients starting nivolumab less than 1 year after ASCT had lower diversity and were excluded from later analyses to avoid confounding by immune reconstitution. Baseline TCR diversity was reported to be lower in newly diagnosed patients than in healthy donors and to be lower still in relapsed/refractory patients.

The Qiagen DNeasy kit was used to extract genomic DNA both from unsorted PBMCs and from the negatively selected CD4+ and CD8+ fractions. TCR beta CDR3 regions were amplified by immunoSEQ multiplex PCR using primers annealing to V and J segments. Amplification bias was minimized using a synthetic immune receptor repertoire, and residual bias was removed computationally after sequencing. From the authors' description of their analysis: Custom Python scripts were used to quantify repertoire diversity as the Shannon entropy index. Unsorted, CD4+ and CD8+ repertoires were analyzed separately, except in combined analyses where CD4+ and CD8+ sequences were merged in silico. Clonal expansion was defined as a frequency increase of at least 2-fold after treatment compared with C1D1, and clones undetected at baseline were assigned a pseudocount of 0.5. Clones with 0 or 1 copy at C1D1 were defined as singleton clones, while clones with 2 or more copies were defined as non-singleton clones. By matching protein sequences in sorted samples from the same patient, clones expanded in unsorted samples were annotated as CD4+, CD8+ or unknown. Wilcoxon tests were applied to paired samples to test diversity changes from C1D1 to C4D1. In its TCRdb copy, this immuneACCESS table keeps in-frame sequences only and misses some clones. Where compared with another copy, unresolved V genes explain less than half of these, and the others have no known cause. The DNA was the basis for D and trimming; V, J and clone size are from that table. This sample gives about 21,000 clones in total; over 70% of them show up just once. The leading ten clones occupy 15% to 20% of the sample.

On this clone itself: Its antigen specificity is not known. Base quality data are lacking; no much larger clone is found one base away.

The V and J segments used are TRBV7-2 and TRBJ2-1, and 7 junction bases match TRBD1. This sample comprised peripheral blood mononuclear cells (PBMCs), obtained before the fourth cycle of nivolumab. The sequence came from a human donor with classical Hodgkin lymphoma. The CDR3 protein sequence reads: CASSLRQGNEQFF. In nucleotide form, the sequence is TGTGCCAGCAGCCTCAGACAGGGCAATGAGCAGTTCTTC.